Sequencing of this TCR beta chain was carried out in a study of cytotoxic CD8 clonotypes in ibrutinib-treated CLL. Study in general: The cohort had around 10 relapsed/refractory and over 14 treatment-naive patients, roughly 17 IGHV unmutated. Study-wide results and limits: Baseline values of clonality outstripped age-matched healthy donors and followed circulating CD8+ T-cell counts.

Sequenced by immunoSEQ multiplex PCR; TCRdb stores in-frame clones only, minus some. The data contain 14,000 or so clones, more than 45% of them seen just once; the ten biggest clones take up under 40%. This clone qualifies as medium-sized. What it recognizes is unknown. The CDR3 spans 14 residues. Germline assignment: CDR1 SGHAT and CDR2 FQNNGV. Germline trimming cut 5 bases from V and 4 bases from J; bases unmatched to any gene: 5. This receptor was identified in a human donor with chronic lymphocytic leukemia. V usage is TRBV11-2 and J usage is TRBJ1-2; 9 bases map to TRBD1. The sequenced sample was PBMCs, obtained at a 24-month disease-progression time point, from a patient treated with ibrutinib. As DNA, the CDR3 is TGTGCCAGCAGCCCAGGGACAGGGATCTATGGCTACACCTTC. Translation: CASSPGTGIYGYTF.